The 27 T cell receptor beta chains reported below all come from one sample, sequenced in a study of T cells in Graves' hyperthyroidism and ophthalmopathy. RNA transcripts provided the source from which TCR beta CDR3 regions were amplified. Primed by the HTBI set, a first-round RT-PCR was run on the TCR CDR3. TCRdb redid the calling of the multiplex PCR reads with MiXCR, one entry per CDR3 protein. The sample holds approximately 400,000 distinct CDR3 sequences, approximately 15% seen once. Sequencing input: blood. These receptors came from a woman aged 25 to 45 with Graves' ophthalmopathy.

This clonotype was recorded many times. The chain employs TRBV2 and TRBJ1-5; weak D call: TRBD1 (6 bases). CDR1 is SNHLY and CDR2 is FYNNEI in the germline V gene. The CDR3 loop spans 13 amino acids. Trimming stripped 4 bases from V and 5 bases from J, with 9 bases between. The CDR3 sequence: CASSGRGDQPQHF. The CDR3 region has the DNA TGTGCCAGCAGTGGGAGGGGGGATCAGCCCCAGCATTTT.

This clonotype has ten or more counts. The chain joins TRBV12-3 or TRBV12-4 to TRBJ1-4; D call uncertain. V was cut by 6 bases and J by 0 bases, with 11 bases left in between. This CDR3 is built from 15 residues. The CDR3 coding sequence is TGTGCCAGCAGCCCCCCCCGGACAACTAATGAAAAACTGTTTTTT. It translates to CASSPPRTTNEKLFF.

The V gene is TRBV4-1, the J gene TRBJ2-1; D is uncertain. This CDR3 is built from 15 residues. The V gene's germline CDR1 is MGHRA and CDR2 YSYEKL. Trimming took off 4 bases at V and 4 bases at J, with 14 bases between the two ends. The chain's CDR3 is CASSLTVLGYNEQFF. CDR3 DNA sequence: TGCGCCAGCAGCCTAACGGTTCTGGGGTACAATGAGCAGTTCTTC.

This clonotype was counted a few times. This sequence joins TRBV27 and TRBJ1-6; D gene uncertain. With 8 bases removed from V and 0 bases from J, the gap between germline ends came to 14 bases. The CDR3 consists of 16 residues. Germline V gene sequence: CDR1 MNHEY, CDR2 SMNVEV (reference sequence). The CDR3 here is CASQKIRDSYNSPLHF. The CDR3, as DNA: TGTGCCAGCCAAAAAATCCGGGACTCCTATAATTCACCCCTCCACTTT.

This clonotype was counted many times. The rearrangement uses TRBV10-3 and TRBJ2-7; 9 bases align to TRBD1. The trim removed 5 bases at V and 2 bases at J, leaving 16 bases unmatched. Germline CDR1 is ENHRY and CDR2 is SYGVKD. The length of the CDR3 is 18 residues. The CDR3 DNA sequence: TGTGCCATCAGTAAGATAAGGATGGGGGACAGGGCCCCCTACGAGCAGTACTTC. Amino acids: CAISKIRMGDRAPYEQYF.

At least ten counts were recorded for this clonotype. The chain joins TRBV5-1 to TRBJ1-4; D gene uncertain. Trimming removed 3 bases at V and 4 bases at J, with 16 bases between. The CDR3 is 16 amino acids. Germline V gene data show CDR1 as SGHRS and CDR2 as YFSETQ. The CDR3 reads CASSYQEGPDNEKLFF. The CDR3 nucleotides are TGCGCCAGCAGCTACCAGGAGGGTCCGGATAATGAAAAACTGTTTTTT.

About this clonotype itself: Just one base apart from a much larger clone, this may be a read error. This chain connects TRBV5-1 to TRBJ2-1, with TRBD1 matching 8 bases. From germline, CDR1 is SGHRS and CDR2 YFSETQ. This CDR3 comprises 13 residues. The chain's CDR3 is CASSRTGNNEQSF. CDR3 nucleotide sequence: TGCGCCAGCAGCCGGACAGGGAACAATGAGCAGTCCTTC.

This clonotype has at least ten counts. The CDR3 sequence: CASSLSYRGAGANVLTF. The CDR3 DNA follows: TGTGCCAGCAGCCTTAGTTATAGGGGAGCTGGGGCCAACGTCCTGACTTTC. The chain recombines TRBV12-3 or TRBV12-4 with TRBJ2-6; D may correspond to TRBD1 or TRBD2 (5 bases each). V gave up 6 bases and J gave up 2 bases, with 17 bases separating them. The CDR3 has 17 amino acids.

This clonotype was observed many times. The V and J genes are TRBV7-6 and TRBJ2-1, with 9 bases matching TRBD1. There are 15 residues in the CDR3. Germline assignment: CDR1 SGHVS and CDR2 FNYEAQ. V shed 5 bases, J shed 5 bases, and the junction held 7 bases outside the gene matches. The CDR3 region is CASSRNGQGHNEQFF. In DNA, the CDR3 is TGTGCCAGCAGCCGCAATGGACAGGGGCACAATGAGCAGTTCTTC.

The chain employs TRBV18 and TRBJ2-1; D may match TRBD1 or TRBD2 (5 bases each). The CDR3 covers 13 residues. The germline V and J ends were trimmed by 5 bases and 8 bases, with 13 bases remaining between them. Germline V gene lookup returns CDR1 KGHSH and CDR2 LQKENI. The CDR3 region has the DNA TGTGCCAGCTCAGGAGATCAGGGAGATGAGCAGTTCTTC. It encodes CASSGDQGDEQFF. The full variable domain, in which reference TRBV18 and TRBJ2-1 provide the parts outside the CDR3, is NAGVMQNPRHLVRRRGQEARLRCSPMKGHSHVYWYRQLPEEGLKFMVYLQKENIIDESGMPKERFSAEFPKEGPSILRIQQVVRGDSAAYFCASSGDQGDEQFFGPGTRLTVL.

This chain uses TRBV6-4 with TRBJ2-2; TRBD1 aligns across 7 bases. Trimming took 4 bases from V and 4 from J; bases not matched to a gene: 6. The CDR3 sequence is 15 residues long. Germline V gene data show CDR1 as MRHNA and CDR2 as SNTAGT. This CDR3 is CASSAQGRGTGELFF. For the CDR3, the DNA is TGTGCCAGCAGTGCACAGGGGAGAGGCACCGGGGAGCTGTTTTTT.

This clonotype was detected many times. The chain employs TRBV12-3 or TRBV12-4 and TRBJ2-5; possibly TRBD2 for D (6 bases). CDR3 length: 14 residues. With 4 bases removed from V and 0 bases from J, the gap between germline ends came to 9 bases. The CDR3 protein is CASSSGRYQETQYF. DNA of the CDR3: TGTGCCAGCAGTTCCGGGAGATACCAAGAGACCCAGTACTTC.

This clonotype has ten or more counts. The rearrangement joins TRBV9 to TRBJ1-3; D unclear. The CDR3 loop spans 16 amino acids. The V end was cut by 1 base, the J end by 3 bases, with 14 bases between. Germline V gene lookup returns CDR1 SGDLS and CDR2 YYNGEE. The CDR3 DNA sequence: TGTGCCAGCAGCGTAACCTTGACAATGGATGGAAACACCATATATTTT. Translated, it gives CASSVTLTMDGNTIYF.

This clonotype has at least ten counts. This sequence joins TRBV11-2 and TRBJ1-2; tentative D call: TRBD1 (6 bases). This CDR3 has 15 residues. Germline V lookup: CDR1 SGHAT, CDR2 FQNNGV. Trimming took off 4 bases at V and 7 bases at J, with 19 bases between the two ends. The chain's CDR3 is CASSSSTGGLGGYTF. The CDR3 DNA follows: TGTGCCAGCAGCTCCTCGACAGGCGGGCTTGGTGGCTACACCTTC.

The count of this clonotype is one. The CDR3 protein is CASSQELSGGLLGNEQFF. The CDR3 bases are TGTGCCAGCAGCCAAGAATTGTCGGGGGGGCTTCTGGGTAATGAGCAGTTCTTC. This chain links TRBV4-2 with TRBJ2-1; 8 bases match TRBD2. V lost 0 bases to trimming and J lost 7 bases; unmatched junction nucleotides: 14. The CDR3 covers 18 residues. The V gene's germline CDR1 is LGHNA and CDR2 YNFKEQ.

This clonotype has more than one count but fewer than ten. The chain combines TRBV7-6 with TRBJ2-1; D is unclear. V lost 1 base and J 4 bases, leaving 8 bases between the germline ends. Germline V lookup: CDR1 SGHVS, CDR2 FNYEAQ. This CDR3 has 14 residues. CDR3 sequence (DNA): TGTGCCAGCAGCTTAGAAGGCTGGTACAATGAGCAGTTCTTC. It codes for CASSLEGWYNEQFF.

Details on this clonotype: This could be a read error, since a much larger clone is one nucleotide away. The J gene is TRBJ1-5, the V gene TRBV28; D not resolved. Germline V lookup: CDR1 MDHEN, CDR2 SYDVKM. Trimming pared 4 bases from V and 2 bases from J, leaving 12 bases between. CDR3 length: 15 amino acids. The CDR3 protein is CASSSTRTGNQPQHF. The DNA of the CDR3 is TGTGCCAGCAGTTCTACAAGGACCGGCAATCAGCCCCAGCATTTT.

This clonotype turned up a few times. The genes are TRBV29-1 and TRBJ2-1; TRBD2 matches at 7 bases. With V trimmed by 1 base and J by 4 bases, 7 bases remained unmatched. Germline V gives CDR1 SQVTM, CDR2 ANQGSEA. The CDR3 is made up of 15 amino acids. The CDR3 DNA sequence: TGCAGCGTTGAAGTCCCAGCGGGGTATTACAATGAGCAGTTCTTC. Translated, it gives CSVEVPAGYYNEQFF.

This clonotype was observed many times. The chain recombines TRBV20-1 with TRBJ1-1, with a weak D call TRBD1 (5 bases). The germline V and J ends were trimmed by 0 bases and 4 bases, with 21 bases remaining between them. The CDR3 extends over 17 amino acids. Looked up from germline, CDR1 is DFQATT and CDR2 is SNEGSKA (reference sequence). In DNA, the CDR3 is TGCAGTGCTAGAGATCTTATCAGGGCGGCTGTGGGCACTGAAGCTTTCTTT. Translation gives CSARDLIRAAVGTEAFF.

This chain links TRBV19 with TRBJ1-6; 7 nucleotides agree with TRBD1. V was pared by 6 bases and J by 8 bases, with 7 bases of the junction left unmatched. Germline loops: CDR1 LNHDA, CDR2 SQIVND (reference sequence). The CDR3 contains 14 residues. As DNA, the CDR3 is TGTGCCAGTAGGCCGGGACAGAACCATTCACCCCTCCACTTT. Its translation is CASRPGQNHSPLHF.

In its sample, this clonotype was seen many times. This chain joins TRBV20-1 and TRBJ2-3; D is unclear. Germline lookup yields CDR1 DFQATT and CDR2 SNEGSKA (reference sequence). This CDR3 spans 19 amino acids. Trimming left V 2 bases short and J 0 bases short, with 24 bases between. In nucleotides, the CDR3 is TGCAGTGCTAGATTTGGGTTAACGAGTAGATCCGGAAGCACAGATACGCAGTATTTT. Translated, it gives CSARFGLTSRSGSTDTQYF.

This CDR3 reads CASSFCGQGVGRGTGYTF. CDR3 coding DNA: TGTGCCAGCAGTTTTTGCGGACAGGGGGTAGGGAGGGGTACGGGCTACACCTTC. The chain is built from TRBV27 and TRBJ1-2; 10 bases match TRBD1. The V and J ends lost 3 bases and 8 bases, in that order; junction bases with no gene match: 18. The CDR3 length is 18 residues. CDR1 is MNHEY, CDR2 SMNVEV, per germline (reference sequence).

This clonotype was counted between two and nine times. This chain uses TRBV4-2 with TRBJ1-5; weak D call: TRBD1 (6 bases). Trimming took off 1 base at V and 1 base at J, with 17 bases between the two ends. Germline V lookup: CDR1 LGHNA, CDR2 YNFKEQ. The CDR3 is made up of 18 amino acids. The CDR3 coding sequence is TGTGCCAGCAGCCAAGTTGCTTTCGGGGGGGCGAGCAATCAGCCCCAGCATTTT. It encodes CASSQVAFGGASNQPQHF.

This clonotype was found a few times. V is TRBV10-3 and J is TRBJ2-3; TRBD2 matches 10 bases. Germline trimming cut 6 bases from V and 4 bases from J; bases unmatched to any gene: 13. Germline V gene data show CDR1 as ENHRY and CDR2 as SYGVKD. This CDR3 spans 17 amino acids. DNA for the CDR3: TGTGCCATCAGGGGCTTTAGCGGGGGGCTACGTTCAGATACGCAGTATTTT. Translation gives CAIRGFSGGLRSDTQYF.

The table lists this clonotype with many counts. This chain connects TRBV20-1 to TRBJ1-1, with a possible D match to TRBD1 (5 bases). Germline CDR1 reads DFQATT; CDR2 reads SNEGSKA (reference sequence). V lost 0 bases and J 1 base, leaving 9 bases between the germline ends. The CDR3 loop spans 14 amino acids. CDR3: CSARDLGANTEAFF. Written as DNA, the CDR3 is TGCAGTGCTAGAGATTTAGGGGCGAACACTGAAGCTTTCTTT.

This clonotype was seen at least ten times. The gene calls are TRBV28 and TRBJ1-4, with D perhaps matching TRBD1 (5 bases). The germline gives CDR1 MDHEN, CDR2 SYDVKM. The CDR3 is 16 amino acids. The germline V and J ends were trimmed by 2 bases and 5 bases, with 15 bases remaining between them. The CDR3 spells CASSLVSRGGNEKLFF. CDR3 nucleotide sequence: TGTGCCAGCAGTTTAGTTTCGCGGGGGGGAAATGAAAAACTGTTTTTT. The whole variable domain, remainder taken from reference TRBV28 and TRBJ1-4, is DVKVTQSSRYLVKRTGEKVFLECVQDMDHENMFWYRQDPGLGLRLIYFSYDVKMKEKGDIPEGYSVSREKKERFSLILESASTNQTSMYLCASSLVSRGGNEKLFFGSGTQLSVL.

The chain has TRBV7-2 and TRBJ2-7; D is perhaps TRBD2 (5 bases). This CDR3 contains 15 residues. From germline, CDR1 is SGHTA and CDR2 FQGNSA. V was pared by 1 base and J by 6 bases, with 16 bases between. CDR3 nucleotide sequence: TGTGCCAGCAGCTTAGTAGCGATAAGGACCGGCGAGCAGTACTTC. This encodes CASSLVAIRTGEQYF. Drawing the rest from reference TRBV7-2 and TRBJ2-7, the complete variable domain is GAGVSQSPSNKVTEKGKDVELRCDPISGHTALYWYRQSLGQGLEFLIYFQGNSAPDKSGLPSDRFSAERTGGSVSTLTIQRTQQEDSAVYLCASSLVAIRTGEQYFGPGTRLTVT.